This is a list of T cell receptor beta chains from one sample in a study of blood T cell repertoires in COVID-19. The repertoire was sequenced with immunoSEQ multiplex PCR; TCRdb's copy has only in-frame clones and lacks some. The repertoire holds about 230,000 clones, with about 88% as singletons. Specimen: peripheral blood. All receptors come from a man in his forties with acute or convalescent COVID-19. The CDR3 runs from the conserved cysteine through the conserved F or W. A D gene is named only where the DNA matches it firmly. The listing skips clone size in some rows; elsewhere it reads once, few, many or a size class.

cdr3_length	d_call	clone_size	v_call	j_call	cdr3_aa	cdr3_nt
14	TRBD1	.	TRBV19	TRBJ2-7	CASSSGTENYEQYF	TGTGCCAGTAGTTCCGGGACAGAGAACTACGAGCAGTACTTC
15	.	few	TRBV7-9	TRBJ1-1	CASSFRSRGATEAFF	TGTGCCAGCAGCTTTCGATCCAGGGGAGCCACTGAAGCTTTCTTT
13	TRBD1	once	TRBV30	TRBJ1-2	CAWSSGGWHGYTF	TGTGCCTGGAGTTCAGGGGGATGGCATGGCTACACCTTC
13	.	.	TRBV6-2/TRBV6-3	TRBJ1-2	CASSLRVTEGYTF	TGTGCCAGCAGCCTCAGGGTAACGGAGGGCTACACCTTC
16	TRBD1	.	TRBV19	TRBJ2-7	CASSSQPGQGRREQYF	TGTGCCAGTAGTAGTCAACCGGGACAGGGGCGTCGGGAGCAGTACTTC
13	.	.	TRBV30	TRBJ2-2	CAWKLRNTGELFF	TGTGCCTGGAAACTAAGGAACACCGGGGAGCTGTTTTTT
13	.	.	TRBV2	TRBJ1-1	CASRWDTNTEAFF	TGTGCCAGCAGGTGGGACACGAACACTGAAGCTTTCTTT
14	.	.	TRBV10-3	TRBJ2-5	CAIRGHGVQETQYF	TGTGCCATCAGGGGACATGGGGTACAAGAGACCCAGTACTTC
15	TRBD1	.	TRBV5-5	TRBJ2-7	CASSLDTGAFYEQYF	TGTGCCAGCAGCTTGGATACAGGGGCCTTCTACGAGCAGTACTTC
15	.	.	TRBV30	TRBJ1-2	CAWGPLQGRYYGYTF	TGTGCCTGGGGACCCCTACAGGGACGATACTATGGCTACACCTTC
13	.	.	TRBV9	TRBJ2-5	CASSVDGQETQYF	TGTGCCAGCAGCGTCGACGGGCAAGAGACCCAGTACTTC
16	TRBD1	.	TRBV5-1	TRBJ2-1	CASSLDGTGGVNEQFF	TGCGCCAGCAGCTTGGATGGGACAGGAGGGGTCAATGAGCAGTTCTTC
14	.	.	TRBV5-6	TRBJ2-7	CASSLIHQTYEQYF	TGTGCCAGCAGCCTTATACACCAGACCTACGAGCAGTACTTC
13	.	once	TRBV6-1	TRBJ2-1	CASSEAQRNEQFF	TGTGCCAGCAGTGAAGCGCAGAGGAATGAGCAGTTCTTC
14	.	.	TRBV5-6	TRBJ1-1	CASSLATGYPEAFF	TGTGCCAGCAGCTTGGCCACAGGCTATCCTGAAGCTTTCTTT
18	TRBD1	.	TRBV28	TRBJ1-5	CASTSRDRGNQGGQPQHF	TGTGCCAGCACTTCAAGGGACAGGGGAAACCAAGGCGGTCAGCCCCAGCATTTT
19	TRBD1	.	TRBV4-2	TRBJ1-4	CASSRGDRGDGRTNEKLFF	TGTGCCAGCAGCCGAGGGGACAGGGGGGATGGCAGAACTAATGAAAAACTGTTTTTT
15	TRBD1	.	TRBV28	TRBJ1-2	CASSSTGGGPHGYTF	TGTGCCAGCAGTTCGACAGGGGGCGGGCCCCATGGCTACACCTTC
13	.	.	TRBV18	TRBJ2-1	CASSLLQGDEQFF	TGTGCCAGCTCACTGCTACAGGGAGACGAGCAGTTCTTC
14	TRBD1	.	TRBV6-5	TRBJ2-1	CASRTGEGGNEQFF	TGTGCCAGCAGGACAGGGGAAGGGGGCAATGAGCAGTTCTTC
16	TRBD2	.	TRBV27	TRBJ2-1	CASSGGGGGARNEQFF	TGTGCCAGCAGTGGTGGGGGCGGGGGGGCCCGTAATGAGCAGTTCTTC
15	.	once	TRBV6-5	TRBJ1-1	CASSSVRGKGPEAFF	TGTGCCAGCAGTTCCGTACGGGGGAAGGGCCCTGAAGCTTTCTTT
13	.	.	TRBV27	TRBJ1-3	CASSFQFGNTIYF	TGTGCCAGCAGTTTCCAGTTTGGAAACACCATATATTTT
16	.	.	TRBV11-2	TRBJ2-7	CASSLGRISLADEQYF	TGTGCCAGCAGCTTAGGGCGTATTAGCCTGGCCGACGAGCAGTACTTC
15	.	.	TRBV10-3	TRBJ2-1	CASQGFTGENNEQFF	TGTGCCAGCCAAGGGTTTACAGGTGAGAACAATGAGCAGTTCTTC
13	TRBD1	.	TRBV7-2	TRBJ1-1	CASSLFRGTEAFF	TGTGCCAGCAGCTTATTCAGGGGGACTGAAGCTTTCTTT
14	.	.	TRBV24-1	TRBJ2-2	CATSDPGVPGELFF	TGTGCCACCAGTGATCCAGGGGTTCCCGGGGAGCTGTTTTTT
19	TRBD1	.	TRBV12-5	TRBJ2-1	CASGLPPGQGVRRYNEQFF	TGTGCTAGTGGTTTGCCACCGGGACAGGGGGTTCGCCGCTACAATGAGCAGTTCTTC
13	.	few	TRBV7-8	TRBJ2-3	CASSPPREDTQYF	TGTGCCAGCAGCCCCCCCCGCGAGGATACGCAGTATTTT
14	TRBD1	few	TRBV5-8	TRBJ1-5	CASSRGQGNQPQHF	TGTGCCAGCAGCCGGGGACAGGGCAATCAGCCCCAGCATTTT
14	.	.	TRBV7-2	TRBJ1-3	CASSLSGAGNTIYF	TGTGCCAGCAGCTTATCAGGGGCTGGAAACACCATATATTTT
15	.	.	TRBV6-5	TRBJ1-6	CASSYSGTPNSPLHF	TGTGCCAGCAGTTACTCGGGGACACCAAATTCACCCCTCCACTTT
13	.	.	TRBV12-3/TRBV12-4	TRBJ1-2	CASSLGSVYGYTF	TGTGCCAGCAGTTTAGGATCAGTATATGGCTACACCTTC
16	TRBD1	.	TRBV19	TRBJ1-5	CASSIFARTGVQPQHF	TGTGCCAGTAGTATCTTCGCCAGGACAGGGGTTCAGCCCCAGCATTTT
14	.	.	TRBV7-9	TRBJ1-4	CASSRRARHEKLFF	TGTGCCAGCAGCAGGCGGGCACGGCATGAAAAACTGTTTTTT
14	.	few	TRBV28	TRBJ2-5	CASSLGGSWGTQYF	TGTGCCAGCAGTTTAGGAGGCTCCTGGGGGACCCAGTACTTC
13	.	.	TRBV18	TRBJ1-5	CASSTGTDQPQHF	TGTGCCAGCTCAACAGGGACGGATCAGCCCCAGCATTTT
14	.	.	TRBV2	TRBJ2-7	CASRTNTGMGEQYF	TGTGCCAGCAGAACCAACACAGGAATGGGCGAGCAGTACTTC
13	.	.	TRBV5-4	TRBJ1-1	CASSATGYTEAFF	TGTGCCAGCAGCGCCACAGGGTACACTGAAGCTTTCTTT
13	.	.	TRBV7-2	TRBJ2-5	CASSLAYEETQYF	TGTGCCAGCAGCTTAGCCTACGAAGAGACCCAGTACTTC
17	TRBD1	.	TRBV2	TRBJ1-6	CASSRDSDWSYNSPLHF	TGTGCCAGCAGCCGGGACAGTGATTGGTCCTATAATTCACCCCTCCACTTT
17	.	.	TRBV15	TRBJ1-3	CATSTGQQGYSGNTIYF	TGTGCCACCAGCACGGGACAACAGGGTTACTCTGGAAACACCATATATTTT